The 17 T cell receptor beta chains reported below all come from one sample, sequenced in a study of cytomegalovirus exposure and HLA in healthy donors. PCR amplification relied on 60 Vbeta primers (plus 13 Jbeta primers). Sequencing used immunoSEQ multiplex PCR; TCRdb keeps in-frame clones, though not all of them. The sample holds about 87,000 clones, 74% seen once. The sequenced sample was PBMCs. The receptors derive from a young man in good health and CMV-seropositive.

This rearrangement joins TRBV9 to TRBJ2-2; weak D call: TRBD1 (8 bases). Germline lookup yields CDR1 SGDLS and CDR2 YYNGEE. V shed 6 bases and J shed 0 bases, with 18 bases lying between them. CDR3 length equals 17 residues. The CDR3 DNA reads as TGTGCCAGCACCACAACAGGGGGGGGAGCGAACACCGGGGAGCTGTTTTTT. This gives the protein CASTTTGGGANTGELFF.

V usage is TRBV6-5 and J usage is TRBJ1-3, with D perhaps matching TRBD1 (6 bases). CDR3 length: 15 amino acids. Germline V gives CDR1 MNHEY, CDR2 SVGAGI. The ends were cut back, 5 bases at V and 4 bases at J, with 15 bases in the middle. The CDR3 nucleotides read TGTGCCAGCAGTAAGGCAGGGGTAGCGGGAAACACCATATATTTT. Its translation is CASSKAGVAGNTIYF.

V and J are TRBV6-5 and TRBJ1-5; 9 nucleotides align to TRBD1. Germline V lookup: CDR1 MNHEY, CDR2 SVGAGI. J was trimmed by 6 bases and V by 4 bases; bases with no gene match: 7. This CDR3 comprises 15 residues. The CDR3 reads CASSSSGTGFQPQHF. As DNA, the CDR3 is TGTGCCAGCAGTTCCTCCGGGACAGGGTTTCAGCCCCAGCATTTT.

The chain has TRBV7-8 and TRBJ1-2, with TRBD1 as a possible D gene (6 bases). CDR3 length: 17 residues. Germline V lookup: CDR1 SGHVS, CDR2 FQNEAQ. The V gene lost 4 bases and the J gene lost 0 bases, with 18 bases spanning the gap. The CDR3 coding sequence is TGTGCCAGCAGCTCACGGCCGTGGACAGCGTCTAACTATGGCTACACCTTC. This translates into CASSSRPWTASNYGYTF.

The chain recombines TRBV10-3 with TRBJ1-4, with unresolved D. This CDR3 comprises 11 residues. Germline values: CDR1 ENHRY, CDR2 SYGVKD. V lost 5 bases and J 7 bases, leaving 5 bases between the germline ends. CDR3 in DNA: TGTGCCATCAGTTCAGGTGAAAAACTGTTTTTT. It codes for CAISSGEKLFF.

The chain uses TRBV7-3 and TRBJ2-1, with D possibly matching TRBD1 (7 bases). Trimming removed 2 bases from V and 7 bases from J, with 12 bases in between. Germline assignment: CDR1 SGHTA and CDR2 FQGTGA. The CDR3 covers 14 residues. The CDR3 spells CASSLQGGMNEQFF. DNA of the CDR3: TGTGCCAGCAGCTTACAGGGGGGAATGAATGAGCAGTTCTTC. The whole variable domain, remainder taken from reference TRBV7-3 and TRBJ2-1, is GAGVSQTPSNKVTEKGKYVELRCDPISGHTALYWYRQSLGQGPEFLIYFQGTGAADDSGLPNDRFFAVRPEGSVSTLKIQRTERGDSAVYLCASSLQGGMNEQFFGPGTRLTVL.

This chain uses TRBV5-5 with TRBJ2-3; the match to TRBD1 covers 7 bases. The V gene end was trimmed by 2 bases and the J gene end by 5 bases; junction bases not matched to a gene: 5. Germline CDR1 reads SGHKS; CDR2 reads YYEKEE (reference sequence). This CDR3 has 14 residues. The CDR3 coding sequence is TGTGCCAGCAGCTTTGTCCAGGGGGAAGATACGCAGTATTTT. Translating it yields CASSFVQGEDTQYF. Together with reference TRBV5-5 and TRBJ2-3, the CDR3 gives the full variable domain: DAGVTQSPTHLIKTRGQQVTLRCSPISGHKSVSWYQQVLGQGPQFIFQYYEKEERGRGNFPDRFSARQFPNYSSELNVNALLLGDSALYLCASSFVQGEDTQYFGPGTRLTVL.

The chain recombines TRBV5-4 with TRBJ1-2; 7 bases are shared with TRBD1. This CDR3 is 13 amino acids long. In germline, CDR1 is SGHNT, CDR2 YYREEE (reference sequence). J gave up 4 bases and V 3 bases, and 3 bases lay outside the gene matches. The CDR3, as DNA: TGTGCCAGCAGCTGGACAGGAATCTATGGCTACACCTTC. It specifies CASSWTGIYGYTF.

This chain connects TRBV9 to TRBJ2-1, with 9 bases aligning to TRBD1. The CDR3 extends over 15 amino acids. Germline trimming cut 0 bases from V and 7 bases from J; bases unmatched to any gene: 5. CDR1 is SGDLS, CDR2 YYNGEE, per germline. CDR3 DNA: TGTGCCAGCAGCGTAGTGGGACAGGGTAGAAATGAGCAGTTCTTC. Amino acid sequence: CASSVVGQGRNEQFF. The variable domain in full, completed from reference TRBV9 and TRBJ2-1, reads DSGVTQTPKHLITATGQRVTLRCSPRSGDLSVYWYQQSLDQGLQFLIQYYNGEERAKGNILERFSAQQFPDLHSELNLSSLELGDSALYFCASSVVGQGRNEQFFGPGTRLTVL.

This clone was seen a few times. The V and J genes are TRBV10-2 and TRBJ1-1; 7 bases are a match to TRBD1. With 8 bases clipped from V and 3 bases from J, the junction kept 6 bases outside the gene matches. Germline CDR1 and CDR2: WSHSY and SAAADI. This CDR3 spans 13 amino acids. The CDR3 spells CASRQGKDTEAFF. DNA for the CDR3: TGCGCCAGCCGACAGGGTAAGGACACTGAAGCTTTCTTT.

The chain uses TRBV7-2 and TRBJ2-7; 14 nucleotides align to TRBD2. V trimming: 5 bases; J trimming: 5 bases; junction bases outside the gene matches: 5. CDR1 and CDR2 from the germline V gene are SGHTA and FQGNSA. The CDR3 has 15 residues. The CDR3: CASSPGLAGADEQYF. Here the CDR3 DNA reads TGTGCCAGCAGCCCGGGACTAGCGGGAGCCGACGAGCAGTACTTC.

The chain has TRBV4-2 and TRBJ2-7; possibly TRBD2 for D (5 bases). Germline V gene lookup returns CDR1 LGHNA and CDR2 YNFKEQ. Trimming stripped 1 base from V and 4 bases from J, with 5 bases between. The CDR3 is made up of 12 amino acids. As DNA, the CDR3 is TGTGCCAGCAGCCAAGCGGGATACGAGCAGTACTTC. Encoded protein: CASSQAGYEQYF.

The V and J genes are TRBV10-3 and TRBJ1-1; 7 bases match TRBD1. The CDR3 is made up of 12 amino acids. The V segment lost 6 bases and the J segment 3 bases; nucleotides outside the gene matches: 1. Looked up from germline, CDR1 is ENHRY and CDR2 is SYGVKD. The CDR3 here is CAIRGTDTEAFF. DNA for the CDR3: TGTGCCATCAGGGGGACAGACACTGAAGCTTTCTTT.

This clone was recorded many times. V is TRBV5-6 and J is TRBJ1-1, with D perhaps TRBD1 (6 bases). Deletions cut 3 bases from V and 4 bases from J, with 16 bases between. This CDR3 is 15 amino acids long. In germline, CDR1 is SGHDT, CDR2 YYEEEE. CDR3 region: CASSYGTQFRTEAFF. The CDR3 DNA reads TGTGCCAGCAGCTACGGGACACAGTTTCGCACTGAAGCTTTCTTT.

The chain employs TRBV5-1 and TRBJ1-1; D is perhaps TRBD1 (6 bases). V was pared by 4 bases and J by 4 bases, with 17 bases between. The V gene's germline CDR1 is SGHRS and CDR2 YFSETQ. This CDR3 contains 15 residues. The CDR3 region has the DNA TGCGCCAGCAGCATACGACAGGACCATACCACTGAAGCTTTCTTT. Protein product: CASSIRQDHTTEAFF.

The V and J genes are TRBV7-4 and TRBJ2-7; 11 bases are shared with TRBD2. V gave up 1 base and J gave up 4 bases; unmatched junction bases: 9. This CDR3 region has 17 residues. Germline assignment: CDR1 SGHVT and CDR2 SQSDAQ. Here the CDR3 DNA reads TGTGCCAGCAGCTTAGTCTGCACTAGCGGGAGTAAGTACGAGCAGTACTTC. Protein: CASSLVCTSGSKYEQYF.

The V call is TRBV10-3, the J call TRBJ1-1; tentative D call: TRBD1 (5 bases). Per the germline V gene, CDR1 is ENHRY and CDR2 is SYGVKD. The CDR3 runs to 13 residues. The V and J ends lost 8 bases and 0 bases respectively, with 10 bases between them. The CDR3 DNA reads TGTGCCATCTGGAGGGGAGTGAACACTGAAGCTTTCTTT. Translating it yields CAIWRGVNTEAFF.